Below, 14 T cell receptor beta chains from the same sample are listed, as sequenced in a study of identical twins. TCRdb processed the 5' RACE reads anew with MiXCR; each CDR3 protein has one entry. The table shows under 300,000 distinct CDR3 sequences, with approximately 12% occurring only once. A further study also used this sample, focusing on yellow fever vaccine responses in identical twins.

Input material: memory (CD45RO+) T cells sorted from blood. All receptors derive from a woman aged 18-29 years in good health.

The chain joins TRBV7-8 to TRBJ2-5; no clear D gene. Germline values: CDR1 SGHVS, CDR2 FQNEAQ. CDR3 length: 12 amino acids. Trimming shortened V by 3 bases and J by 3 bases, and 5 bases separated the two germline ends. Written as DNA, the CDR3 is TGTGCCAGCAGCTTTGGCGAAGAGACCCAGTACTTC. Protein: CASSFGEETQYF. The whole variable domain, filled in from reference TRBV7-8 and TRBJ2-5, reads GAGVSQSPRYKVAKRGQDVALRCDPISGHVSLFWYQQALGQGPEFLTYFQNEAQLDKSGLPSDRFFAERPEGSVSTLKIQRTQQEDSAVYLCASSFGEETQYFGPGTRLLVL.

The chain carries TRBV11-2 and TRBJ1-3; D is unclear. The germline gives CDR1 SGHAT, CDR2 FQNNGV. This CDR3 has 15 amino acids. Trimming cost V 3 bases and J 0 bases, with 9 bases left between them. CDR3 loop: CASSFTATSGNTIYF. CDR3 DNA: TGTGCCAGCAGCTTTACGGCCACCTCTGGAAACACCATATATTTT.

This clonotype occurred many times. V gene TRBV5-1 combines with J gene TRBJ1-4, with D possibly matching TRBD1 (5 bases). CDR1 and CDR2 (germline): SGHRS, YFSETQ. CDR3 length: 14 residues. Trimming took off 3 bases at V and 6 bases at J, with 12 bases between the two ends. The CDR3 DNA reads TGCGCCAGCAGCTCGCAGGGAGCAGATGAAAAACTGTTTTTT. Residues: CASSSQGADEKLFF.

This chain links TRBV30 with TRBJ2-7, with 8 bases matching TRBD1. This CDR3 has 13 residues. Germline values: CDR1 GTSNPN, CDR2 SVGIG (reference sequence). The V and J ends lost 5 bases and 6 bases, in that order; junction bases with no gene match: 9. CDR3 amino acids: CAWARQGWREQYF. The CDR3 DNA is TGTGCCTGGGCCCGACAGGGGTGGCGCGAGCAGTACTTC.

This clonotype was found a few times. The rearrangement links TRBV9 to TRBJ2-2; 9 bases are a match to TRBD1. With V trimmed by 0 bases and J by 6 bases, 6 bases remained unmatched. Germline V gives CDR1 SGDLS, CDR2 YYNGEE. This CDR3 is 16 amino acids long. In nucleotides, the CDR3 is TGTGCCAGCAGCGTAGCAACAGGGGGCAAAGCCGGGGAGCTGTTTTTT. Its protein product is CASSVATGGKAGELFF.

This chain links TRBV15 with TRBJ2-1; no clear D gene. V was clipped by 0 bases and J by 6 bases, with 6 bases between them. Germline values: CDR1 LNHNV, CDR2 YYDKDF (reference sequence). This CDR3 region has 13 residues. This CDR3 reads CATSREEINEQFF. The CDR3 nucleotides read TGTGCCACCAGCAGAGAAGAAATCAATGAGCAGTTCTTC. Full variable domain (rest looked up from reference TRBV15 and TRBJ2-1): DAMVIQNPRYQVTQFGKPVTLSCSQTLNHNVMYWYQQKSSQAPKLLFHYYDKDFNNEADTPDNFQSRRPNTSFCFLDIRSPGLGDTAMYLCATSREEINEQFFGPGTRLTVL.

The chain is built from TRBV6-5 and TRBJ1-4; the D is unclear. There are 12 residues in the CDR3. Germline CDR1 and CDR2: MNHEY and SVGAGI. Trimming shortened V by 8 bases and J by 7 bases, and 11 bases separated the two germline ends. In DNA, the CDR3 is TGTGCCAGCGGGTGGAAGGGTGAAAAACTGTTTTTT. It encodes CASGWKGEKLFF.

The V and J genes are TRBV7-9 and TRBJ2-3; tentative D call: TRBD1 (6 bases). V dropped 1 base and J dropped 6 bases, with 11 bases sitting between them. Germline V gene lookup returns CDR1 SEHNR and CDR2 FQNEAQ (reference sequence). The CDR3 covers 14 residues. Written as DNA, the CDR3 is TGTGCCAGCAGCTTAGATCAGGGGAGCGATACGCAGTATTTT. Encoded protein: CASSLDQGSDTQYF.

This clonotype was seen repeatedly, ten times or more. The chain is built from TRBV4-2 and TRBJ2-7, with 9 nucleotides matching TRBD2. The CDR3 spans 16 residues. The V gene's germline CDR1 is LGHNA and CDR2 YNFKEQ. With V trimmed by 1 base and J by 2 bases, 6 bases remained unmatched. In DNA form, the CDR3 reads TGTGCCAGCAGCCAAGGAGAGACTAGCGGAGCCTACGAGCAGTACTTC. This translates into CASSQGETSGAYEQYF.

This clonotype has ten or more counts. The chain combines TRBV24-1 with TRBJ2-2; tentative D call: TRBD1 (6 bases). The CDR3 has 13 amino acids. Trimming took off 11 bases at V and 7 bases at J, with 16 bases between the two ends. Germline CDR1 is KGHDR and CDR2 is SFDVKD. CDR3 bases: TGTGCCATCACCGACAGGAACCACGGGGAGCTGTTTTTT. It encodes CAITDRNHGELFF.

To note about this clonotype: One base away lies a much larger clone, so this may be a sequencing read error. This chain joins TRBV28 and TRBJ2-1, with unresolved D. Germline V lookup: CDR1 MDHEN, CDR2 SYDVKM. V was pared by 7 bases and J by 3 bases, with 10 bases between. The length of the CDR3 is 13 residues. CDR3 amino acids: CASTMDGYNEQFF. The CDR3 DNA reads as TGTGCCAGCACCATGGACGGCTACAATGAGCAGTTCTTC.

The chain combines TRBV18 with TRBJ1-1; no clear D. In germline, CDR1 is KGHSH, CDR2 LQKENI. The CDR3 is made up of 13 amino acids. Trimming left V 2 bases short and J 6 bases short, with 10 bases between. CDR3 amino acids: CASSPSPEAEAFF. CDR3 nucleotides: TGTGCCAGCTCACCAAGTCCTGAGGCTGAAGCTTTCTTT.

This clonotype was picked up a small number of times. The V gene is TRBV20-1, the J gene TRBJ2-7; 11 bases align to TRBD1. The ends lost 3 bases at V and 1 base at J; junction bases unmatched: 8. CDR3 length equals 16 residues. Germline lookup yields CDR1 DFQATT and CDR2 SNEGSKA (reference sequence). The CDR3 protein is CSASGEDRGLSYEQYF. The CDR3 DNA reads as TGCAGTGCTAGTGGGGAGGACAGGGGGCTGTCCTACGAGCAGTACTTC.

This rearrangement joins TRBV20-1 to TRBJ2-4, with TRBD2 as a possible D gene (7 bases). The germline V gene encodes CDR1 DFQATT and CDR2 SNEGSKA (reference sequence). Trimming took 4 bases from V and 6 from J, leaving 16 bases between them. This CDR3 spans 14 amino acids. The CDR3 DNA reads TGCAGTGCTACCTGGGGGGGGCAGCTAAACATTCAGTACTTC. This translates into CSATWGGQLNIQYF.